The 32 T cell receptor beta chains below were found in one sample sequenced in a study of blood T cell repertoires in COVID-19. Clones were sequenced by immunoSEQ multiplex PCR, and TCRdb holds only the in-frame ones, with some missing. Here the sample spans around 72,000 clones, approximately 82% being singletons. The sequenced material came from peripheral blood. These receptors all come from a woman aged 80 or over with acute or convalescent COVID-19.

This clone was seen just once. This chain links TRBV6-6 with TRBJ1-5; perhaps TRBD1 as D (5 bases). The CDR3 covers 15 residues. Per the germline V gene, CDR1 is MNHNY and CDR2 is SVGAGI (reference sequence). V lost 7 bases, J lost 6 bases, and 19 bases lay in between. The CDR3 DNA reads TGTGCCAGCACCCGCACCTTAGGGGTAGGTCAGCCCCAGCATTTT. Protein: CASTRTLGVGQPQHF.

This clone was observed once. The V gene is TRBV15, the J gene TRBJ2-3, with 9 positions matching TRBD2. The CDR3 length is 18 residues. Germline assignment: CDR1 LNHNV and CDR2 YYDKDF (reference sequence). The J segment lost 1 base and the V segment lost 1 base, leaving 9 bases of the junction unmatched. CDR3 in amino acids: CATSRGAGGPLGTDTQYF. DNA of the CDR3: TGTGCCACCAGCAGAGGTGCGGGGGGGCCGCTTGGCACAGATACGCAGTATTTT.

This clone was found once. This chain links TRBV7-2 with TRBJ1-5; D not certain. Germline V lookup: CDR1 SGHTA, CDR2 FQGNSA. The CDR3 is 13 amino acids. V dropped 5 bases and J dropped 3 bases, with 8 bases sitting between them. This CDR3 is CASSLSFNQPQHF. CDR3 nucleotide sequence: TGTGCCAGCAGCCTCTCGTTCAATCAGCCCCAGCATTTT.

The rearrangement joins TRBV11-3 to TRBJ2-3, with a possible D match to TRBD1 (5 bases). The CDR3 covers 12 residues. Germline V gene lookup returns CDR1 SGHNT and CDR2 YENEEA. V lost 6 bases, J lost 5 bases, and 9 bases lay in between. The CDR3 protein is CASRGRGDTQYF. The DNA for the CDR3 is TGTGCCAGCAGGGGGCGCGGAGATACGCAGTATTTT.

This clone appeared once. The CDR3 DNA reads as TGTGCCAGCAGCTTAACTGGGAGGAGCACTGAAGCTTTCTTT. Translating it yields CASSLTGRSTEAFF. This rearrangement joins TRBV7-3 to TRBJ1-1; D is ambiguous. Germline V gives CDR1 SGHTA, CDR2 FQGTGA. The V and J ends lost 0 bases and 4 bases respectively, with 9 bases between them. The CDR3 extends over 14 amino acids.

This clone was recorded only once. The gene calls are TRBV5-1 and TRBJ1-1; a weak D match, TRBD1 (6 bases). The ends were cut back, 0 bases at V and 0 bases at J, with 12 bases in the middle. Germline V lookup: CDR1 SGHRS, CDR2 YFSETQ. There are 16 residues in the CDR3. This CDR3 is CASSLERTELNTEAFF. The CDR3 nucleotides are TGCGCCAGCAGCTTGGAGAGGACAGAATTGAACACTGAAGCTTTCTTT. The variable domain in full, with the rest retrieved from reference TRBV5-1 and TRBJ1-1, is KAGVTQTPRYLIKTRGQQVTLSCSPISGHRSVSWYQQTPGQGLQFLFEYFSETQRNKGNFPGRFSGRQFSNSRSEMNVSTLELGDSALYLCASSLERTELNTEAFFGQGTRLTVV.

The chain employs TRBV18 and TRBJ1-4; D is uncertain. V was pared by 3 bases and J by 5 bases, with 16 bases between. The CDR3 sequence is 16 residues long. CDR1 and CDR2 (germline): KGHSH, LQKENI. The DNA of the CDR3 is TGTGCCAGCTCACCCGAGCTCCCCGAGGGAAATGAAAAACTGTTTTTT. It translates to CASSPELPEGNEKLFF. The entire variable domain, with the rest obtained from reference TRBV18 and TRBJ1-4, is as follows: NAGVMQNPRHLVRRRGQEARLRCSPMKGHSHVYWYRQLPEEGLKFMVYLQKENIIDESGMPKERFSAEFPKEGPSILRIQQVVRGDSAAYFCASSPELPEGNEKLFFGSGTQLSVL.

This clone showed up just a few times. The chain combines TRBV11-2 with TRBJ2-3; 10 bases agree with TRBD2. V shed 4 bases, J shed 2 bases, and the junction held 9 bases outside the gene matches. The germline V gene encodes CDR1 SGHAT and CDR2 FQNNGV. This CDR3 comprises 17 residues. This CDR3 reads CASSSTGLAELTDTQYF. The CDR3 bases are TGTGCCAGCAGCTCAACTGGACTAGCGGAGCTCACAGATACGCAGTATTTT.

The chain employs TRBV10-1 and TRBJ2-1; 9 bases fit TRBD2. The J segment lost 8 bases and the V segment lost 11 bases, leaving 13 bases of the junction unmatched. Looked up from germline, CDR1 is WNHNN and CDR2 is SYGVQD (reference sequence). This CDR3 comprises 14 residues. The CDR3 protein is CAGLAGVLTDEQFF. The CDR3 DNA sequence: TGCGCCGGATTAGCGGGAGTGTTGACGGATGAGCAGTTCTTC.

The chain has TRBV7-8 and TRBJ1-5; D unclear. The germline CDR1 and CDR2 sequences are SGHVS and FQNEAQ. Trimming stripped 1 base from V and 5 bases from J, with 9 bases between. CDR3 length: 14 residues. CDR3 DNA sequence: TGTGCCAGCAGCTTAGATGCGGGCGATCAGCCCCAGCATTTT. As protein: CASSLDAGDQPQHF. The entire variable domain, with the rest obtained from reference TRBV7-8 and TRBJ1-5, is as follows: GAGVSQSPRYKVAKRGQDVALRCDPISGHVSLFWYQQALGQGPEFLTYFQNEAQLDKSGLPSDRFFAERPEGSVSTLKIQRTQQEDSAVYLCASSLDAGDQPQHFGDGTRLSIL.

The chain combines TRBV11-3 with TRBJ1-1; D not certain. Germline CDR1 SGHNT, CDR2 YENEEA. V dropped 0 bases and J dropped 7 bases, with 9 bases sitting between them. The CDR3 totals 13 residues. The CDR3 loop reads CASSLDFAGEAFF. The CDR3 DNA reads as TGTGCCAGCAGCTTAGATTTCGCGGGTGAAGCTTTCTTT.

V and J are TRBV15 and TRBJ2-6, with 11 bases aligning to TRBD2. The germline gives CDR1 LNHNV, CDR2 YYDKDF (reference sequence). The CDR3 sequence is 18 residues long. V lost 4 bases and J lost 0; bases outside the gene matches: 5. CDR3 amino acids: CATSTGTSGFSGANVLTF. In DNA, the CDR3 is TGTGCCACCAGCACGGGGACTAGCGGTTTCTCTGGGGCCAACGTCCTGACTTTC.

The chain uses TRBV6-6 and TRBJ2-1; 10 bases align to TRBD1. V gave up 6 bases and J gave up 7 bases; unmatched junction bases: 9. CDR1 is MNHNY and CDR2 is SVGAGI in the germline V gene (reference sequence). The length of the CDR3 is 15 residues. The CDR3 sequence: CASSFRQGARNEQFF. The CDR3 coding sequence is TGTGCCAGCAGCTTCCGACAGGGGGCACGGAATGAGCAGTTCTTC.

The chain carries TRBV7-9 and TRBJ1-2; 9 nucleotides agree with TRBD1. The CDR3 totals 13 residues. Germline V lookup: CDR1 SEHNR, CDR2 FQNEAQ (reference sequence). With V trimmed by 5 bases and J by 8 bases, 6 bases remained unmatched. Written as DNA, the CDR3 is TGTGCCAGCAGCGGGGACAGGGCGGAGGGCTACACCTTC. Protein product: CASSGDRAEGYTF.

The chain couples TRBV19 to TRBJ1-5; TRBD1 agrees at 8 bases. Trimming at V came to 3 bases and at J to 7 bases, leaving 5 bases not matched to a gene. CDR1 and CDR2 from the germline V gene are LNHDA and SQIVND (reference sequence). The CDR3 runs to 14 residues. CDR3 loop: CASSIPGGRQPQHF. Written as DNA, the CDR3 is TGTGCCAGTAGTATCCCAGGGGGCCGACAGCCCCAGCATTTT. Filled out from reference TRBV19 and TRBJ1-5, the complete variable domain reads DGGITQSPKYLFRKEGQNVTLSCEQNLNHDAMYWYRQDPGQGLRLIYYSQIVNDFQKGDIAEGYSVSREKKESFPLTVTSAQKNPTAFYLCASSIPGGRQPQHFGDGTRLSIL.

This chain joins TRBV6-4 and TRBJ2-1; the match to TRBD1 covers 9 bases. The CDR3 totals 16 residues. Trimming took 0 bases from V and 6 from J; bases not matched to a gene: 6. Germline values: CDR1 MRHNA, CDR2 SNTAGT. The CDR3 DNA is TGTGCCAGCAGTGACTCGAACAGGGGGCGCATCAATGAGCAGTTCTTC. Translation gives CASSDSNRGRINEQFF.

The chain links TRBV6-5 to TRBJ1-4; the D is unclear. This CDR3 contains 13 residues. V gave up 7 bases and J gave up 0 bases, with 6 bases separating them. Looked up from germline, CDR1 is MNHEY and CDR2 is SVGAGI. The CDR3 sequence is CASIASTNEKLFF. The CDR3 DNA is TGTGCCAGCATTGCGTCAACTAATGAAAAACTGTTTTTT.

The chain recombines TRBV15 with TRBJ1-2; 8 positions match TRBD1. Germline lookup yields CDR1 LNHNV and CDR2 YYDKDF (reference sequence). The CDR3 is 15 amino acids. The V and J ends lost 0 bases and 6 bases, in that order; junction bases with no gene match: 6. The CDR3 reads CATSRDRPTGDGYTF. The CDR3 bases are TGTGCCACCAGCAGAGATCGGCCGACAGGGGATGGCTACACCTTC. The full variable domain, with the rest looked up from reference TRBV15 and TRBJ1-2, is DAMVIQNPRYQVTQFGKPVTLSCSQTLNHNVMYWYQQKSSQAPKLLFHYYDKDFNNEADTPDNFQSRRPNTSFCFLDIRSPGLGDTAMYLCATSRDRPTGDGYTFGSGTRLTVV.

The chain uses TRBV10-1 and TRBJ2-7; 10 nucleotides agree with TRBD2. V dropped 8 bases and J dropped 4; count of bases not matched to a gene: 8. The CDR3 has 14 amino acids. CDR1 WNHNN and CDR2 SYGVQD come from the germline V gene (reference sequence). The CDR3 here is CASSRTSGGYEQYF. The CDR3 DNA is TGCGCCAGCTCACGGACTAGCGGAGGTTACGAGCAGTACTTC.

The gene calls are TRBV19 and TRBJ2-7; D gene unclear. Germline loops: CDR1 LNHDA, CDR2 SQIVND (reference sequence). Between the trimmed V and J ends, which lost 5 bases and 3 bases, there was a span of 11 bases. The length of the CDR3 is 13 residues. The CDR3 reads CASSPTAGYEQYF. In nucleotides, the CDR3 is TGTGCCAGTAGTCCCACCGCAGGCTACGAGCAGTACTTC. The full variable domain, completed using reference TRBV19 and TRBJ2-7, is DGGITQSPKYLFRKEGQNVTLSCEQNLNHDAMYWYRQDPGQGLRLIYYSQIVNDFQKGDIAEGYSVSREKKESFPLTVTSAQKNPTAFYLCASSPTAGYEQYFGPGTRLTVT.

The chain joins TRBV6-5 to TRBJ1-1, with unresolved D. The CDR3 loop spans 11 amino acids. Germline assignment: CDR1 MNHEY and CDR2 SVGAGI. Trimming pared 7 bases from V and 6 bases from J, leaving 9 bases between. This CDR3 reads CASTIVAEAFF. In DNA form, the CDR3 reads TGTGCCAGCACTATCGTCGCTGAAGCTTTCTTT.

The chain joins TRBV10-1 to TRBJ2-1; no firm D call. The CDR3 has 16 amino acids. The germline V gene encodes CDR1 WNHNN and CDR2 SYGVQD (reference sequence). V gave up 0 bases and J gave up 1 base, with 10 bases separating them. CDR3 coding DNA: TGCGCCAGCAGTGAGTCGCGGTGGTTGTCCTACAATGAGCAGTTCTTC. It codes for CASSESRWLSYNEQFF.

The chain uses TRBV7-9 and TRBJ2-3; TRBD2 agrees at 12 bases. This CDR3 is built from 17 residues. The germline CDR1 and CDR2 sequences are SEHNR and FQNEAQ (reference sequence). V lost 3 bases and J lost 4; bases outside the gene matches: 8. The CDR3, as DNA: TGTGCCAGCAGCTTTGGGCTAGCGGGAGGGCCGTCAGATACGCAGTATTTT. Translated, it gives CASSFGLAGGPSDTQYF. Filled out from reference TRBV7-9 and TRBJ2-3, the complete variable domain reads DTGVSQNPRHKITKRGQNVTFRCDPISEHNRLYWYRQTLGQGPEFLTYFQNEAQLEKSRLLSDRFSAERPKGSFSTLEIQRTEQGDSAMYLCASSFGLAGGPSDTQYFGPGTRLTVL.

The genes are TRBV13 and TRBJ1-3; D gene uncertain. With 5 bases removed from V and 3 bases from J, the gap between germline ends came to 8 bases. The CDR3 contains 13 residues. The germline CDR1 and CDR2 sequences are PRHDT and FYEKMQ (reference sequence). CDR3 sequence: CASSPEGGNTIYF. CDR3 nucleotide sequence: TGTGCCAGCAGCCCCGAGGGTGGAAACACCATATATTTT.

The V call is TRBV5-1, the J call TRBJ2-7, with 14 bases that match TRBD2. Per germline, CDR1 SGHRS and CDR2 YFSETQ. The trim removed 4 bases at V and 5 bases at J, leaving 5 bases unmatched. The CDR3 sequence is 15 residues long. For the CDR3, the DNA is TGCGCCAGCAGCGTCGGGACTAGCGGGAGCGACGAGCAGTACTTC. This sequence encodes CASSVGTSGSDEQYF.

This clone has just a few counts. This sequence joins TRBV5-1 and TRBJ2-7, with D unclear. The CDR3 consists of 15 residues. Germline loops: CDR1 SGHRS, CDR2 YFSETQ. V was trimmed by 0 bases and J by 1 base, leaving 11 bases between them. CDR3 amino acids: CASSLEALPSYEQYF. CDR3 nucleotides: TGCGCCAGCAGCTTGGAAGCTTTGCCTTCCTACGAGCAGTACTTC.

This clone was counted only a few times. The DNA for the CDR3 is TGTGCCAGTACTGTAGGGCAGGGGCTCTCGCCCCAGCATTTT. Translating it yields CASTVGQGLSPQHF. The chain uses TRBV19 and TRBJ1-5, with D possibly being TRBD1 (6 bases). Germline-derived CDR1 and CDR2 are LNHDA and SQIVND (reference sequence). The CDR3 totals 14 residues. V lost 7 bases to trimming and J lost 9 bases, with 19 bases between them. Looking up the rest from reference TRBV19 and TRBJ1-5 gives the full variable domain: DGGITQSPKYLFRKEGQNVTLSCEQNLNHDAMYWYRQDPGQGLRLIYYSQIVNDFQKGDIAEGYSVSREKKESFPLTVTSAQKNPTAFYLCASTVGQGLSPQHFGDGTRLSIL.

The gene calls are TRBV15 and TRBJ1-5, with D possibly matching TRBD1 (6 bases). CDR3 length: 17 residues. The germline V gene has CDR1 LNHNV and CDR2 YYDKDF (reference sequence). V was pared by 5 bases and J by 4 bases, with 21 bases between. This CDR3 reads CATSGGSVPGDNQPQHF. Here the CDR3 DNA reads TGTGCCACCAGCGGGGGCTCGGTCCCCGGGGATAATCAGCCCCAGCATTTT. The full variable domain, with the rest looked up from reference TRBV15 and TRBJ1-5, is DAMVIQNPRYQVTQFGKPVTLSCSQTLNHNVMYWYQQKSSQAPKLLFHYYDKDFNNEADTPDNFQSRRPNTSFCFLDIRSPGLGDTAMYLCATSGGSVPGDNQPQHFGDGTRLSIL.

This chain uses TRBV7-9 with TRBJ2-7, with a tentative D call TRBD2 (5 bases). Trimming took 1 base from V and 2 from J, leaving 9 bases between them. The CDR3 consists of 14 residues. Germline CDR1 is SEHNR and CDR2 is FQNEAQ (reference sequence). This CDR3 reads CASSLEGEAYEQYF. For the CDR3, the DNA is TGTGCCAGCAGCTTAGAGGGAGAGGCCTACGAGCAGTACTTC. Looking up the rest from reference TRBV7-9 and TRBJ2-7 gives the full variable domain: DTGVSQNPRHKITKRGQNVTFRCDPISEHNRLYWYRQTLGQGPEFLTYFQNEAQLEKSRLLSDRFSAERPKGSFSTLEIQRTEQGDSAMYLCASSLEGEAYEQYFGPGTRLTVT.

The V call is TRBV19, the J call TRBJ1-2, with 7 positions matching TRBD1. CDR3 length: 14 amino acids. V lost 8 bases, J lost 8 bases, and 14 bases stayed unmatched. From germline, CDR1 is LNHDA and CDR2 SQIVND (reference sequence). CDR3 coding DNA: TGTGCCAGTGCTTTAGGGCGACAGGGCAACGGCTACACCTTC. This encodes CASALGRQGNGYTF.

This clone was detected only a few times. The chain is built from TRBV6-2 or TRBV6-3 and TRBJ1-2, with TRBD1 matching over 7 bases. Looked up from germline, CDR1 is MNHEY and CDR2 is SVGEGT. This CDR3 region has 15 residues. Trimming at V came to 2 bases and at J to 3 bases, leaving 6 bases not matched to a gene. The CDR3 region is CASSYRDRRHYGYTF. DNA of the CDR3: TGTGCCAGCAGTTACCGGGACAGAAGGCACTATGGCTACACCTTC.

The chain's CDR3 is CASSTPGQGNGYTF. CDR3 DNA: TGTGCCAGTAGTACACCGGGACAGGGGAACGGCTACACCTTC. The chain links TRBV19 to TRBJ1-2; 10 bases map to TRBD1. CDR3 size: 14 residues. In germline, CDR1 is LNHDA, CDR2 SQIVND (reference sequence). Germline trimming cut 4 bases from V and 8 bases from J; bases unmatched to any gene: 7.